Below are 30 T cell receptor beta chains sequenced from a single sample in a study of blood T cells in healthy people across ages. The second PCR ran about 6 to 12 cycles with a sample-barcoded 5' primer and J-beta primers. TCRdb itself ran the 5' RACE reads through MiXCR, one entry per CDR3 protein. The table shows approximately 810,000 distinct CDR3 sequences, with 29% occurring only once. Sequencing input: blood. All receptors come from a woman older than 75 in good health.

This clonotype was recorded a few times. The gene calls are TRBV6-6 and TRBJ2-1; either TRBD1 or TRBD2 may fit D (7 bases each). V dropped 5 bases and J dropped 2 bases, with 13 bases sitting between them. This CDR3 contains 15 residues. Germline assignment: CDR1 MNHNY and CDR2 SVGAGI (reference sequence). The CDR3 region has the DNA TGTGCCAGCAGTCCCCCAGGGGGGGCCTACAATGAGCAGTTCTTC. This sequence encodes CASSPPGGAYNEQFF.

The chain employs TRBV12-3 or TRBV12-4 and TRBJ2-3, with TRBD2 as a possible D gene (6 bases). Trimming took 6 bases from V and 10 from J, leaving 11 bases between them. The CDR3 runs to 11 residues. The CDR3 DNA reads as TGTGCCAGCAGGCTAGCGAGTGCGCAGTATTTT. As protein: CASRLASAQYF.

The table lists this clonotype with many counts. The DNA for the CDR3 is TGTGCCAGCAGGGGGGGCAGGGGCCCCTTCTACGAGCAGTACTTC. It translates to CASRGGRGPFYEQYF. J is TRBJ2-7 and V is TRBV6-5, with D perhaps given as TRBD1 or TRBD2 (6 bases each). Germline CDR1 and CDR2: MNHEY and SVGAGI. The CDR3 spans 15 residues. V was trimmed by 6 bases and J by 3 bases, leaving 18 bases between them.

This clonotype was counted at least ten times. This chain connects TRBV9 to TRBJ2-3; 14 nucleotides line up with TRBD2. V lost 3 bases to trimming and J lost 9 bases; unmatched junction nucleotides: 3. Germline loops: CDR1 SGDLS, CDR2 YYNGEE. This CDR3 spans 14 amino acids. The CDR3 protein is CASSAGTSGGTQYF. In nucleotides, the CDR3 is TGTGCCAGCAGCGCAGGGACTAGCGGGGGAACGCAGTATTTT.

In its sample, this clonotype was seen many times. The chain links TRBV4-3 to TRBJ1-2, with D possibly being TRBD1 (5 bases). The CDR3 spans 15 residues. Germline loops: CDR1 LGHNA, CDR2 YSLEER. Trimming took off 5 bases at V and 3 bases at J, with 16 bases between the two ends. CDR3 sequence (DNA): TGCGCCAGCAGCAAAAGTGGAGGGGACGACTATGGCTACACCTTC. It encodes CASSKSGGDDYGYTF.

V gene TRBV9 combines with J gene TRBJ2-3; no clear D gene. Germline loops: CDR1 SGDLS, CDR2 YYNGEE. The V and J ends lost 3 bases and 4 bases respectively, with 9 bases between them. This CDR3 has 13 residues. The CDR3 reads CASSGSGPDTQYF. The CDR3 nucleotides are TGTGCCAGCAGCGGGTCCGGGCCAGATACGCAGTATTTT.

This clonotype has ten or more counts. The chain recombines TRBV18 with TRBJ2-1; D gene unclear. Per the germline V gene, CDR1 is KGHSH and CDR2 is LQKENI. The CDR3 runs 17 residues. V was shortened by 0 bases and J by 6 bases, with 18 bases between the two germline ends. Written as DNA, the CDR3 is TGTGCCAGCTCACCACCGATGACGAGGTCATGGGGCAATGAGCAGTTCTTC. As protein: CASSPPMTRSWGNEQFF.

As to this clonotype: A much bigger clone sits one base away, suggesting this may be a read error. No conserved phenylalanine or tryptophan ends this CDR3, so it is likely a read error. The chain employs TRBV25-1 and TRBJ1-2; the D is unclear. CDR3 size: 17 residues. Germline V gene lookup returns CDR1 MGHDK and CDR2 SYGVNS. Deletions cut 6 bases from V and 8 bases from J, with 28 bases between. CDR3 DNA sequence: TGTGCCAGCAGAGTAGGACTTGGCCAGGCCGGCTACGGAGGCTACACCGTC. Translating gives CASRVGLGQAGYGGYTV.

The count of this clonotype is one. A read error may explain this, as a much larger clone is one base away. The CDR3 reads CAGSLDPKATDTQYF. The CDR3 bases are TGTGCCGGCAGCTTGGATCCGAAAGCCACAGATACGCAGTATTTT. The chain links TRBV5-4 to TRBJ2-3; no reliable D call. The CDR3 consists of 15 residues. CDR1 SGHNT and CDR2 YYREEE come from the germline V gene (reference sequence).

This clonotype was recorded many times. The rearrangement uses TRBV5-1 and TRBJ2-5; 12 nucleotides align to TRBD2. Germline-derived CDR1 and CDR2 are SGHRS and YFSETQ. After removal of 4 bases from V and 3 bases from J, the junction contained 7 bases not matched to a gene. The CDR3 has 16 residues. In DNA form, the CDR3 reads TGCGCCAGCAGCCCCCTAGCGGGGGGGCGAGAAGAGACCCAGTACTTC. Its translation: CASSPLAGGREETQYF.

This chain links TRBV12-3 or TRBV12-4 with TRBJ2-7; the match to TRBD1 covers 11 bases. This CDR3 has 17 amino acids. Germline trimming cut 5 bases from V and 1 base from J; bases unmatched to any gene: 10. CDR3 in amino acids: CASSPNDGTGGSYEQYF. CDR3 sequence (DNA): TGTGCCAGCAGTCCTAACGACGGGACAGGGGGATCCTACGAGCAGTACTTC.

This clonotype has only a few counts. A much larger clone lies one base from this, so it may be a read error. The chain uses TRBV27 and TRBJ2-7; D is possibly TRBD1 or TRBD2 (5 bases each). Germline values: CDR1 MNHEY, CDR2 SMNVEV (reference sequence). The CDR3 is 15 amino acids. As DNA, the CDR3 is TGTGCCAGCAGCATCGCCGGGACGGCCGCCTACGGGCAGTACTTC. As protein: CASSIAGTAAYGQYF.

In this sample, this clonotype turned up many times. This chain uses TRBV29-1 with TRBJ2-6; no reliable D call. Germline V CDR1 and CDR2: SQVTM, ANQGSEA. V was trimmed by 5 bases and J by 0 bases, leaving 5 bases between them. This CDR3 comprises 13 residues. Here the CDR3 DNA reads TGCAGCGTTCACTTCTCTGGGGCCAACGTCCTGACTTTC. Its translation is CSVHFSGANVLTF.

This clonotype was seen repeatedly, ten times or more. J is TRBJ2-3 and V is TRBV5-1; D is perhaps TRBD2 (5 bases). CDR3 length: 12 amino acids. Trimming shortened V by 4 bases and J by 5 bases, and 8 bases separated the two germline ends. Germline V gene data show CDR1 as SGHRS and CDR2 as YFSETQ. CDR3: CASSPGRDTQYF. Here the CDR3 DNA reads TGCGCCAGCAGCCCTGGGAGAGATACGCAGTATTTT.

This clonotype turned up a few times. The chain carries TRBV27 and TRBJ2-2; tentative D call: TRBD2 (6 bases). This CDR3 has 15 residues. CDR1 is MNHEY, CDR2 SMNVEV, per germline (reference sequence). V lost 5 bases and J lost 6, with 16 bases in between. The DNA for the CDR3 is TGTGCCAGCAGTGCCCGGGACTCCCCTCCCGGGGAGCTGTTTTTT. This sequence encodes CASSARDSPPGELFF.

This clonotype was observed many times. The chain uses TRBV20-1 and TRBJ1-2; 7 nucleotides align to TRBD1. The length of the CDR3 is 12 residues. The V gene end was trimmed by 5 bases and the J gene end by 8 bases; junction bases not matched to a gene: 8. Germline-derived CDR1 and CDR2 are DFQATT and SNEGSKA (reference sequence). The CDR3 nucleotides are TGCAGTGCTCGTACAGGGGATCAAGGCTACACCTTC. Translated: CSARTGDQGYTF.

On this clonotype itself: Since a much larger clone is just one base distant, this may be a read error. The chain recombines TRBV5-6 with TRBJ2-1, with 8 bases identical to TRBD1. V shed 4 bases and J 6 bases; nucleotides not matched to a gene: 6. The germline CDR1 and CDR2 sequences are SGHDT and YYEEEE. CDR3 length: 14 amino acids. The CDR3 region has the DNA TGTGCCAGCAGCCAGATACAGGGGGGCAATGAGCAGTTCTTC. Its translation is CASSQIQGGNEQFF.

This clonotype was detected many times. V usage is TRBV20-1 and J usage is TRBJ1-2, with no clear D. The germline CDR1 and CDR2 sequences are DFQATT and SNEGSKA (reference sequence). The V and J ends lost 5 bases and 1 base respectively, with 11 bases between them. The length of the CDR3 is 13 residues. In nucleotides, the CDR3 is TGCAGTGCTCCCGACACTCGTAACTATGGCTACACCTTC. This codes for CSAPDTRNYGYTF.

This clonotype was counted ten times or more. The rearrangement uses TRBV7-9 and TRBJ1-4, with TRBD1 matching 8 bases. The CDR3 covers 15 residues. Germline CDR1 is SEHNR and CDR2 is FQNEAQ (reference sequence). V trimming: 5 bases; J trimming: 5 bases; junction bases outside the gene matches: 7. The CDR3: CASSRGDRGNEKLFF. CDR3 bases: TGTGCCAGCAGCCGCGGAGACAGGGGCAATGAAAAACTGTTTTTT.

This clonotype was picked up a small number of times. A much larger clone is a single base away; this may be a read error. V usage is TRBV25-1 and J usage is TRBJ2-7; D tentatively fits TRBD1 or TRBD2 (6 bases each). CDR1 is MGHDK and CDR2 is SYGVNS in the germline V gene. The CDR3 loop spans 14 amino acids. The V and J ends lost 4 bases and 7 bases respectively, with 17 bases between them. The CDR3 DNA reads TGTGCCAGCAGTGGGTGGGGGGCATTGAATGAGCAGTACTTC. Translated, it gives CASSGWGALNEQYF.

This clonotype was counted at least ten times. The chain links TRBV12-3 or TRBV12-4 to TRBJ2-4; 7 bases are a match to TRBD1. Losses at the gene ends were 5 bases for V and 11 bases for J; bases not matched to a gene: 15. The CDR3 runs to 15 residues. The CDR3 protein is CASSPADRAQVVQYF. In DNA form, the CDR3 reads TGTGCCAGCAGTCCCGCCGACAGGGCCCAGGTGGTTCAGTACTTC.

This clonotype was detected ten times or more. The gene calls are TRBV5-1 and TRBJ2-5, with TRBD1 matching over 9 bases. Looked up from germline, CDR1 is SGHRS and CDR2 is YFSETQ. The V gene end was trimmed by 1 base and the J gene end by 2 bases; junction bases not matched to a gene: 9. The CDR3 consists of 17 residues. The CDR3 loop reads CASSLYPTGQGQETQYF. CDR3 DNA sequence: TGCGCCAGCAGCTTGTACCCGACCGGACAGGGGCAAGAGACCCAGTACTTC. The full variable domain, completed using reference TRBV5-1 and TRBJ2-5, is KAGVTQTPRYLIKTRGQQVTLSCSPISGHRSVSWYQQTPGQGLQFLFEYFSETQRNKGNFPGRFSGRQFSNSRSEMNVSTLELGDSALYLCASSLYPTGQGQETQYFGPGTRLLVL.

This clonotype was found a few times. The V gene is TRBV7-2, the J gene TRBJ2-2, with D maybe TRBD1 (5 bases). V shed 5 bases and J shed 2 bases, with 12 bases lying between them. The CDR3 spans 15 residues. CDR1 SGHTA and CDR2 FQGNSA come from the germline V gene. CDR3 in DNA: TGTGCCAGCAGCGTTCAGGGTCTTAACACCGGGGAGCTGTTTTTT. Translating gives CASSVQGLNTGELFF.

This clonotype was counted many times. The chain is built from TRBV5-1 and TRBJ1-2, with 8 nucleotides matching TRBD1. In germline, CDR1 is SGHRS, CDR2 YFSETQ. This CDR3 has 15 residues. J was trimmed by 5 bases and V by 0 bases; bases with no gene match: 6. The CDR3 region is CASSLGDRLFYGYTF. CDR3 nucleotide sequence: TGCGCCAGCAGCTTGGGGGACAGGCTGTTTTATGGCTACACCTTC.

This clonotype occurred many times. The J gene is TRBJ2-7, the V gene TRBV20-1; the match to TRBD2 covers 11 bases. Germline values: CDR1 DFQATT, CDR2 SNEGSKA (reference sequence). This CDR3 contains 15 residues. V dropped 2 bases and J dropped 1; count of bases not matched to a gene: 4. The CDR3 is CSARLAGGLSYEQYF. In DNA form, the CDR3 reads TGCAGTGCTAGACTAGCGGGGGGTCTATCCTACGAGCAGTACTTC.

This chain connects TRBV6-2 or TRBV6-3 to TRBJ2-6; D remains ambiguous. CDR1 is MNHEY, CDR2 SVGEGT, per germline. V was clipped by 8 bases and J by 2 bases, with 16 bases between them. CDR3 length: 16 amino acids. As DNA, the CDR3 is TGTGCCAGCTGGCCCCACAGCGCGGCTGGGGCCAACGTCCTGACTTTC. Encoded protein: CASWPHSAAGANVLTF.

This clonotype was observed a few times. The CDR3 sequence: CASSIAGIDTEAFF. The DNA for the CDR3 is TGTGCCAGCAGCATCGCGGGGATTGACACTGAAGCTTTCTTT. The chain employs TRBV7-8 and TRBJ1-1; D is ambiguous. This CDR3 has 14 residues. Germline values: CDR1 SGHVS, CDR2 FQNEAQ. The ends were cut back, 5 bases at V and 3 bases at J, with 13 bases in the middle. Drawing the rest from reference TRBV7-8 and TRBJ1-1, the complete variable domain is GAGVSQSPRYKVAKRGQDVALRCDPISGHVSLFWYQQALGQGPEFLTYFQNEAQLDKSGLPSDRFFAERPEGSVSTLKIQRTQQEDSAVYLCASSIAGIDTEAFFGQGTRLTVV.

Details on this clonotype: Relative to the germline gene, one junction end is altered; a read error may explain this. The chain recombines TRBV12-3 or TRBV12-4 with TRBJ2-3; tentatively, D is TRBD1 (6 bases). CDR3 length: 15 residues. CDR3 residues: CASSLGQGNTDAQYF. The DNA for the CDR3 is TGTGCCAGCAGTTTAGGGCAGGGGAACACAGATGCGCAGTATTTT.

The chain combines TRBV20-1 with TRBJ2-1, with 9 nucleotides matching TRBD2. Germline V gene data show CDR1 as DFQATT and CDR2 as SNEGSKA (reference sequence). CDR3 size: 15 residues. Losses at the gene ends were 6 bases for V and 5 bases for J; bases not matched to a gene: 11. DNA for the CDR3: TGCAGTGCCCCACCTCCGGGACTAGCCGACAATGAGCAGTTCTTC. It encodes CSAPPPGLADNEQFF.

Ten or more counts support this clonotype. At one of its ends the junction is not consistent with the germline gene, which may arise from a read error. This sequence joins TRBV5-1 and TRBJ2-1; the D gene is possibly TRBD2 (6 bases). The germline V gene has CDR1 SGHRS and CDR2 YFSETQ. CDR3 length: 14 amino acids. The CDR3 loop is CTSSFSGGYNEQFF. For the CDR3, the DNA is TGCACCAGCAGCTTTTCCGGGGGCTACAATGAGCAGTTCTTC.